This T cell receptor beta chain was identified during a study of regulatory T cells in long-lasting Graves disease. Overall study context: To qualify as persistent, Graves' disease required over 5 years of antithyroid drugs with positive TSH receptor antibodies.

CDR1 is MNHNS, CDR2 SASEGT, per germline. This CDR3 contains 14 residues. V trimming: 5 bases; J trimming: 7 bases; junction bases outside the gene matches: 5. Time point given: persistent/refractory GD, antithyroid drugs over 5 years with positive TRAb. There was RNA extracted from PBMCs, and the TCR library was made from it. Patients of an endocrinology department in Xi'an, China, were included. In building TCR beta libraries, iRepertoire HTBI primers were used together with Arm-PCR of CDR3 regions. Using its own MiXCR run on the multiplex PCR reads, TCRdb lists one record per CDR3 protein. The profile shows 350,000 to 450,000 distinct CDR3 sequences, about 20% of them singletons.

Sequenced material: peripheral blood mononuclear cells (PBMCs), taken when the disease was refractory, from a patient treated with antithyroid drugs. The chain carries TRBV6-1 and TRBJ1-6, with 7 bases identical to TRBD1. This clonotype originated in a female donor with Graves disease. The CDR3 DNA reads TGTGCCAGCAGTTACGAACAGGGGAATTCACCCCTCCACTTT. It specifies CASSYEQGNSPLHF.